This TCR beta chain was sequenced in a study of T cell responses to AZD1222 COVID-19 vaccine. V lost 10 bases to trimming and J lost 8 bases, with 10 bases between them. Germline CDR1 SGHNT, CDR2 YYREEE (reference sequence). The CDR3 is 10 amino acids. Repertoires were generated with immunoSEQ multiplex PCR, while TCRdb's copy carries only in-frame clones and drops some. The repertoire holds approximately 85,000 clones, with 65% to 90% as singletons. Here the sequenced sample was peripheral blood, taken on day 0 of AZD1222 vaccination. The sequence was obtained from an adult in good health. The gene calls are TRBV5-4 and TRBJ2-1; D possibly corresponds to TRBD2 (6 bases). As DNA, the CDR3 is TGTGCCCTCGGGGGAGATGAGCAGTTCTTC. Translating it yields CALGGDEQFF. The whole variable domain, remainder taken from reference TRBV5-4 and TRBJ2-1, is ETGVTQSPTHLIKTRGQQVTLRCSSQSGHNTVSWYQQALGQGPQFIFQYYREEENGRGNFPPRFSGLQFPNYSSELNVNALELDDSALYLCALGGDEQFFGPGTRLTVL.